These T cell receptor beta chains were read from a single sample in a study of blood T cell repertoires in COVID-19. Assay: immunoSEQ multiplex PCR; the TCRdb copy retains only in-frame clones and omits some. The data contain over 200,000 clones, nearly 90% of them singletons. Sequenced material: PBMCs or T cells enriched from blood (not recorded which). These receptors were collected from a man aged 30 to 39 who had recovered from COVID-19. Each CDR3 is given with its conserved first and last residue. A D gene is named only where the DNA matches it firmly. The size of a clone is reported for some rows only, either as once, few or many, or as a class for expanded clones.

d_gene,abundance,v_gene,j_gene,CDR3nt,CDR3aa
TRBD2,-,TRBV7-9,TRBJ2-7,TGTGCCAGCAGCTTACCCCCTAGCGGGAGGTTCGAGCAGTACTTC,CASSLPPSGRFEQYF
-,-,TRBV7-9,TRBJ1-5,TGTGCCAGCAGCTTGTCAGGGGTGGATCAGCCCCAGCATTTT,CASSLSGVDQPQHF
-,-,TRBV4-2,TRBJ1-2,TGTGCCAGCAGCCAGAGGACAAGGGGCTATGGCTACACCTTC,CASSQRTRGYGYTF
TRBD1,-,TRBV10-3,TRBJ2-5,TGTGCCATCACCAGGGACAGCCAAGAGACCCAGTACTTC,CAITRDSQETQYF
TRBD2,-,TRBV24-1,TRBJ2-1,TGTGCCACCAGTGATTTAGATTCAGCGGGAGGAGGAGGAAATGAGCAGTTCTTC,CATSDLDSAGGGGNEQFF
-,-,TRBV11-2,TRBJ2-2,TGTGCCAGCTCCCCTAGGGGATCGAACACCGGGGAGCTGTTTTTT,CASSPRGSNTGELFF
TRBD1,-,TRBV30,TRBJ1-1,TGTGCCTGGAGTCTCACGACAGGGGGTGCTTTCTTT,CAWSLTTGGAFF
TRBD1,-,TRBV5-4,TRBJ1-6,TGTGCCAGCGGGGGACAGGAGTTAAATTCACCCCTCCACTTT,CASGGQELNSPLHF
-,-,TRBV6-5,TRBJ1-2,TGTGCCAGCAACGGGGCAAGGGGGTATGGCTACACCTTC,CASNGARGYGYTF
TRBD2,-,TRBV11-2,TRBJ2-7,TGTGCCAGCAGCTTTGTTCTAGCGGCCATAGGCTCCTACGAGCAGTACTTC,CASSFVLAAIGSYEQYF
TRBD1,few,TRBV5-5,TRBJ1-2,TGTGCCAGCAGCCCAGGGGGTTGGTTGGGCTACACCTTC,CASSPGGWLGYTF
-,-,TRBV29-1,TRBJ2-1,TGCAGCGTGGGCGGGTTCTCGGGGTATGAGCAGTTCTTC,CSVGGFSGYEQFF
TRBD1,-,TRBV10-3,TRBJ1-2,TGTGCCATCAGCTCGACAGGGGCTGGCTACACCTTC,CAISSTGAGYTF
-,-,TRBV19,TRBJ1-1,TGTGCCAGTAGTATCCAGAACACTGAAGCTTTCTTT,CASSIQNTEAFF
-,-,TRBV5-5,TRBJ1-1,TGTGCCAGCAGCTTGTGGTTCAGTCAGTTCACTTTCTTT,CASSLWFSQFTFF
-,-,TRBV23-1,TRBJ2-7,TGCGCCAGCGACGAACCATCCAGGGGTTGTTGGGGGCAGTACTTC,CASDEPSRGCWGQYF
-,-,TRBV27,TRBJ1-6,TGTGCCAGCAGTCCCCGGGGAGGGGCTGTAGTTTCACCCCTCCACTTT,CASSPRGGAVVSPLHF
TRBD2,-,TRBV7-2,TRBJ2-2,TGTGCCAGCAGCTTCATAGCGGGGGGGCCCGGGGAGCTGTTTTTT,CASSFIAGGPGELFF
-,-,TRBV6-5,TRBJ1-2,TGTGCCAGCAGTTTCAGGGGAGGCTACACCTTC,CASSFRGGYTF
-,-,TRBV27,TRBJ2-7,TGTGCCAGCAGTGTCGGACTGACCTCCTACGAGCAGTACTTC,CASSVGLTSYEQYF
TRBD2,-,TRBV7-9,TRBJ2-3,TGTGCCAGCAGCTTAACTAGCGGGCGCACAGATACGCAGTATTTT,CASSLTSGRTDTQYF
TRBD1,-,TRBV6-5,TRBJ1-2,TGTGCTGCTAGGACAGGGGGGACAAACTATGGCTACACCTTC,CAARTGGTNYGYTF
TRBD1,-,TRBV3-1/TRBV3-2,TRBJ2-1,TGTGCCAGCAGCCAAGCAATGGACAGGGGCAGGCAGTTCTTC,CASSQAMDRGRQFF
TRBD2,-,TRBV14,TRBJ2-6,TGTGCCAGCAGCCACTTCACTAGCGGGAGTTTTTCTGGGGCCAACGTCCTGACTTTC,CASSHFTSGSFSGANVLTF
TRBD2,-,TRBV9,TRBJ2-1,TGTGCCAGCAGCGCCCGACTAGCCATAATGGATGAGCAGTTCTTC,CASSARLAIMDEQFF
-,-,TRBV5-6,TRBJ2-1,TGTGCCAGCAGCTTAGGCCAGGTTAGGGGCGATGAGCAGTTCTTC,CASSLGQVRGDEQFF
-,-,TRBV6-4,TRBJ1-6,TGTGCCAGCCGAGGGAGTATACAGAATTCACCCCTCCACTTT,CASRGSIQNSPLHF
-,-,TRBV12-3/TRBV12-4,TRBJ2-7,TGTGCCAGCAGTTTGAGGGATATCTACGAGCAGTACTTC,CASSLRDIYEQYF
TRBD1,-,TRBV6-2/TRBV6-3,TRBJ1-1,TGTGCCAGCAGTTACTCGGGACAGGGGGCGAACACTGAAGCTTTCTTT,CASSYSGQGANTEAFF
-,-,TRBV4-3,TRBJ1-1,TGCGCCAGCAGCCAAGGAAGGGAGACTGAAGCTTTCTTT,CASSQGRETEAFF
-,-,TRBV9,TRBJ1-2,TGTGCCAGCACCTCTACAGGGTATGTTGGCTACACCTTC,CASTSTGYVGYTF
-,-,TRBV21-1,TRBJ2-7,TGTGCCAGCAGCTCTAGCCACTTAAACGAGCAGTACTTC,CASSSSHLNEQYF
-,-,TRBV7-2,TRBJ2-3,TGTGCCAGCAGCCCAAAGACTTCAGATACGCAGTATTTT,CASSPKTSDTQYF
-,once,TRBV3-1/TRBV3-2,TRBJ2-2,TGTGCCAGCAGCCCCTATGAGGGAGGGGAGCTGTTTTTT,CASSPYEGGELFF
-,-,TRBV28,TRBJ1-5,TGTGCCAGCAGTTTGAACACAGGTAGGGGCCATCAGCCCCAGCATTTT,CASSLNTGRGHQPQHF
-,-,TRBV20-1,TRBJ1-2,TGCAGTGCTAACAGTAACTATGGCTACACCTTC,CSANSNYGYTF
-,once,TRBV21-1,TRBJ2-7,TGTGCCAGCAGCAAAGGGCTTTCACTAGCGGGAGGCGGGGAGCAGTACTTC,CASSKGLSLAGGGEQYF
-,once,TRBV7-9,TRBJ1-2,TGTGCCAGCAGCCCGCAGGGTTCGGCTAACTATGGCTACACCTTC,CASSPQGSANYGYTF
TRBD2,-,TRBV11-2,TRBJ2-1,TGTGCCAGCAGCCCTCCGACCGGGACTAGCGGGAGATATGAGCAGTTCTTC,CASSPPTGTSGRYEQFF
-,-,TRBV10-3,TRBJ1-2,TGTGCCGAGGGAGGTGGCTACACCTTC,CAEGGGYTF
TRBD1,-,TRBV4-2,TRBJ1-6,TGTGCCAGCAGCCAAGATTGGGACAGGGCACGTTCACCCCTCCACTTT,CASSQDWDRARSPLHF
TRBD2,-,TRBV7-8,TRBJ2-7,TGTGCCAGCAGCCATGGGACTATCGGGCGCAGAGGGCAGTACTTC,CASSHGTIGRRGQYF
-,-,TRBV3-1/TRBV3-2,TRBJ2-7,TGTGCCAGCAGCCAGACTTACTACGAGCAGTACTTC,CASSQTYYEQYF
TRBD1,-,TRBV4-1,TRBJ1-2,TGCGCCAGCAGCCAAGAGGGGACAGGGGGCTATGGCTACACCTTC,CASSQEGTGGYGYTF
TRBD1,-,TRBV30,TRBJ1-1,TGTGCCGTGGGACAGGGCGGGCCTGAAGCTTTCTTT,CAVGQGGPEAFF
TRBD1,-,TRBV5-6,TRBJ1-2,TGTGCCAGCAGTCGACGGACAGGGACAGGCTATGGCTACACCTTC,CASSRRTGTGYGYTF
-,-,TRBV5-1,TRBJ2-7,TGCGCCAGCAGCCACACAGGGTACGAGCAGTACTTC,CASSHTGYEQYF
TRBD2,-,TRBV24-1,TRBJ2-3,TGTGCCACCAGTGCCTCGGGGGGGCCAAGCACAGATACGCAGTATTTT,CATSASGGPSTDTQYF
TRBD1,once,TRBV19,TRBJ1-5,TGTGCCAGTAGTCTACTGACAGGGCTGCCCAATCAGCCCCAGCATTTT,CASSLLTGLPNQPQHF
TRBD2,-,TRBV7-9,TRBJ2-5,TGTGCCAGCAGCTTAGTACTAGCGGGGAAGACCCAGTACTTC,CASSLVLAGKTQYF
TRBD1,-,TRBV19,TRBJ2-5,TGTGCCAGTAGACGGACAGGCCAAGAGACCCAGTACTTC,CASRRTGQETQYF
TRBD1,-,TRBV9,TRBJ2-7,TGTGCCAGCAGCGGGGGGACAGGGAAAATCTACGAGCAGTACTTC,CASSGGTGKIYEQYF